These 18 T cell receptor beta chains originate from one sample sequenced in a study of blood T cell repertoires in COVID-19. The table came from immunoSEQ multiplex PCR; TCRdb's copy has only in-frame clones and leaves some out. The top ten clones hold roughly 4.7% of a sample with about 100,000 clones, around nine tenths of them seen once. Material for sequencing was peripheral blood. The receptors stem from a human donor in a cohort sampled during active COVID-19.

The chain employs TRBV5-4 and TRBJ2-7, with TRBD1 matching over 8 bases. The CDR3 has 14 amino acids. The V and J ends lost 1 base and 3 bases, in that order; junction bases with no gene match: 3. Germline-derived CDR1 and CDR2 are SGHNT and YYREEE (reference sequence). The CDR3 reads CASSLKGQGYEQYF. The CDR3 region has the DNA TGTGCCAGCAGCTTGAAAGGACAGGGCTACGAGCAGTACTTC.

The chain carries TRBV11-2 and TRBJ2-7; unclear D gene. This CDR3 region has 13 residues. Trimming took 1 base from V and 2 from J, leaving 6 bases between them. Germline CDR1 reads SGHAT; CDR2 reads FQNNGV. The chain's CDR3 is CASSLGPTYEQYF. CDR3 DNA sequence: TGTGCCAGCAGCTTAGGGCCAACCTACGAGCAGTACTTC.

J is TRBJ2-3 and V is TRBV19; 8 nucleotides align to TRBD2. Unmatched junction bases numbered 7, after V lost 6 bases and J lost 2 bases. The CDR3 totals 15 residues. The germline gives CDR1 LNHDA, CDR2 SQIVND (reference sequence). CDR3 protein: CASRDRGGPTDTQYF. The CDR3 coding sequence is TGTGCCAGTAGGGATCGGGGGGGGCCCACAGATACGCAGTATTTT.

V is TRBV5-4 and J is TRBJ1-4; no clear D. Germline V gene data show CDR1 as SGHNT and CDR2 as YYREEE (reference sequence). V dropped 3 bases and J dropped 8 bases, with 17 bases sitting between them. The CDR3 spans 15 residues. The CDR3 DNA reads as TGTGCCAGCAGCTCCTCTCGGGAGGGTCGGGAAAAACTGTTTTTT. This encodes CASSSSREGREKLFF.

The chain employs TRBV24-1 and TRBJ2-5, with D possibly TRBD2 on 5 matching bases. The germline V gene encodes CDR1 KGHDR and CDR2 SFDVKD. V shed 5 bases and J shed 2 bases, with 11 bases lying between them. The CDR3 runs 14 residues. The CDR3 sequence: CATSAAGVQETQYF. CDR3 nucleotides: TGTGCCACCAGTGCTGCGGGCGTACAAGAGACCCAGTACTTC.

V and J are TRBV6-5 and TRBJ2-2, with TRBD1 as a possible D gene (6 bases). This CDR3 has 14 amino acids. Trimming took off 11 bases at V and 5 bases at J, with 18 bases between the two ends. Germline V CDR1 and CDR2: MNHEY, SVGAGI. DNA of the CDR3: TGTGCCGGAAGACAGGTTGGGGGAACCGGGGAGCTGTTTTTT. It encodes CAGRQVGGTGELFF.

The rearrangement joins TRBV28 to TRBJ2-7; 7 bases match TRBD1. The junction had 10 bases not matched to a gene; V was cut back by 6 bases and J by 5 bases. The length of the CDR3 is 14 residues. Looked up from germline, CDR1 is MDHEN and CDR2 is SYDVKM. Here the CDR3 DNA reads TGTGCCAGCAGACAACGACAGGGTCAGGACGAGCAGTACTTC. Translation: CASRQRQGQDEQYF.

This rearrangement joins TRBV20-1 to TRBJ2-1; D is unresolved. CDR3 size: 10 residues. V was pared by 6 bases and J by 7 bases, with 7 bases between. Per germline, CDR1 DFQATT and CDR2 SNEGSKA (reference sequence). This chain's CDR3 is CSAVDNEQFF. For the CDR3, the DNA is TGCAGTGCCGTAGATAATGAGCAGTTCTTC.

Only a few counts were recorded for this clone. The limits of the CDR3 on the DNA are not certain, so only TCRdb's listed CDR3 is given. The chain has TRBV21-1 and TRBJ1-1; TRBD1 was called by the table and not checked on the DNA. TRBV21-1 is given as a pseudogene. The CDR3 comprises 16 residues, both ends counted. The CDR3 sequence: CASSKTWVGQGTEAFF.

A single count supports this clone. The rearrangement uses TRBV5-1 and TRBJ2-3, with D uncertain. The CDR3 sequence is 12 residues long. V shed 2 bases and J shed 8 bases, with 9 bases lying between them. Germline values: CDR1 SGHRS, CDR2 YFSETQ. The CDR3 DNA follows: TGCGCCAGCAGCTTCCCCCAGGCTACGCAGTATTTT. Translating gives CASSFPQATQYF.

This clone was seen once. This chain uses TRBV3-1 (or the pseudogene TRBV3-2) with TRBJ2-3; D ambiguous. Germline CDR1 and CDR2: LGHDT and YNNKEL (reference sequence). V lost 6 bases and J 2 bases, leaving 15 bases between the germline ends. This CDR3 contains 15 residues. CDR3 nucleotide sequence: TGTGCCAGCAGACTAAGTATGAGTGACACAGATACGCAGTATTTT. Its protein product is CASRLSMSDTDTQYF.

The V call is TRBV7-2, the J call TRBJ2-1; D perhaps matches TRBD1 (6 bases). CDR1 is SGHTA and CDR2 is FQGNSA in the germline V gene. The CDR3 loop spans 16 amino acids. The V gene lost 6 bases and the J gene lost 1 base, with 16 bases spanning the gap. This CDR3 is CASRLLRTESYNEQFF. CDR3 nucleotides: TGTGCCAGCAGATTGCTAAGGACAGAGTCCTACAATGAGCAGTTCTTC.

This clone was seen just once. The genes are TRBV7-2 and TRBJ1-2, with a weak D call TRBD1 (5 bases). The V and J ends lost 5 bases and 4 bases respectively, with 20 bases between them. This CDR3 is built from 16 residues. Per the germline V gene, CDR1 is SGHTA and CDR2 is FQGNSA. In nucleotides, the CDR3 is TGTGCCAGCAGCCCAGACTGGGCCACAGGTGGCTATGGCTACACCTTC. Its translation is CASSPDWATGGYGYTF. Combining the CDR3 with reference TRBV7-2 and TRBJ1-2 gives the whole variable domain GAGVSQSPSNKVTEKGKDVELRCDPISGHTALYWYRQSLGQGLEFLIYFQGNSAPDKSGLPSDRFSAERTGGSVSTLTIQRTQQEDSAVYLCASSPDWATGGYGYTFGSGTRLTVV.

The chain links TRBV7-2 to TRBJ1-5; no clear D. The CDR3 has 15 residues. CDR1 and CDR2 from the germline V gene are SGHTA and FQGNSA. Trimming cost V 1 base and J 0 bases, with 7 bases left between them. CDR3 sequence: CASSLVRNSNQPQHF. In DNA, the CDR3 is TGTGCCAGCAGCTTAGTTAGAAATAGCAATCAGCCCCAGCATTTT.

The chain combines TRBV5-8 with TRBJ2-1, with a possible D match to TRBD2 (5 bases). The CDR3 covers 15 residues. Trimming pared 7 bases from V and 0 bases from J, leaving 14 bases between. Germline values: CDR1 SGHTS, CDR2 YDEGEE. CDR3 coding DNA: TGTGCCAGCTCCTCGGTAGCGCACTCCTACAATGAGCAGTTCTTC. Amino acid sequence: CASSSVAHSYNEQFF.

The chain has TRBV27 and TRBJ2-2, with 8 bases fitting TRBD2. CDR1 is MNHEY, CDR2 SMNVEV, per germline (reference sequence). The junction had 7 bases not matched to a gene; V was cut back by 0 bases and J by 4 bases. The CDR3 is 17 residues long. CDR3 sequence (DNA): TGTGCCAGCAGTTTATCCCGACTTAGCGGGGTCACCGGGGAGCTGTTTTTT. It encodes CASSLSRLSGVTGELFF.

This chain joins TRBV19 and TRBJ1-5; 8 bases fit TRBD1. Germline CDR1 LNHDA, CDR2 SQIVND (reference sequence). This CDR3 is 15 amino acids long. Trimming cost V 1 base and J 5 bases; bases outside gene matches: 4. Here the CDR3 DNA reads TGTGCCAGTAGTATAGCGGACAGGGAAGATCAGCCCCAGCATTTT. This codes for CASSIADREDQPQHF.

As to this clone: The same CDR3 can be traced to other DNA sequences in this sample. The V and J genes are TRBV18 and TRBJ1-1; possibly TRBD1 for D (5 bases). Per the germline V gene, CDR1 is KGHSH and CDR2 is LQKENI. The CDR3 loop spans 13 amino acids. V was shortened by 3 bases and J by 1 base, with 6 bases between the two germline ends. The CDR3 sequence is CASSPQGNTEAFF. As DNA, the CDR3 is TGTGCCAGCTCACCCCAGGGGAACACTGAAGCTTTCTTT.